The clone carrying this TCR beta chain was counted ten times or more. Its antigen is unidentified. The data were taken from a study of regulatory T cells in long-lasting Graves disease. Overall study: Duration of antithyroid drug therapy among newly diagnosed Graves' patients was under 3 months. Findings and limits, study-wide: TRBV28 was favored in persistent disease, as were TRBJ1-2 and TRBJ2-5.

Time point in this sample: newly diagnosed GD, antithyroid drugs for less than 3 months. RNA extracted from PBMCs served as the sequencing template. HTBI primers from iRepertoire and Arm-PCR of CDR3 regions yielded the TCR beta libraries. Via MiXCR, TCRdb re-called the multiplex PCR reads, giving one row per CDR3 protein. The sample contains more than 300,000 distinct CDR3 sequences, about 10% of which appear only once. CDR3 length equals 20 residues. V was pared by 1 base and J by 2 bases, with 23 bases between. Germline CDR1 is KGHDR and CDR2 is SFDVKD. The sample was also linked to a second study, of T cells in Graves' hyperthyroidism and ophthalmopathy. This second study notes: The TCR CDR3 was amplified in a first-round RT-PCR using the HTBI primer set.

Sequences were derived from peripheral blood mononuclear cells (PBMCs), sampled at new diagnosis, from a patient treated with antithyroid drugs. The chain employs TRBV24-1 and TRBJ1-5; a possible D gene is TRBD1 (5 bases). The source is a woman between 18 and 29 years old with Graves disease. The CDR3 nucleotides read TGTGCCACCAGTGATTTTGTTGGTGTTTCTTGGGGGAGTCGCAATCAGCCCCAGCATTTT. The encoded protein is CATSDFVGVSWGSRNQPQHF.